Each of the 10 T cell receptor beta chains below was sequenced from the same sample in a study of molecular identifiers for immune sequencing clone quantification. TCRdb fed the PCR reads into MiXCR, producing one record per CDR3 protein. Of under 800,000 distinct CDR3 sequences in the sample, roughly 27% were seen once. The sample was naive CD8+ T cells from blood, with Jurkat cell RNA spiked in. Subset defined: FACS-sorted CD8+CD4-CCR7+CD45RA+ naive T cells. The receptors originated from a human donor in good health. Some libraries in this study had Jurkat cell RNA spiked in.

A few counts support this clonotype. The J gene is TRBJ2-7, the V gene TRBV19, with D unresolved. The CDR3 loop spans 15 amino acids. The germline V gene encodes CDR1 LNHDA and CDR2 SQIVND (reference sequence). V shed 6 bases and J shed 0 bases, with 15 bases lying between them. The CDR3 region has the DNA TGTGCCAGTAGCCCCCACGGCGGCTACTCCTACGAGCAGTACTTC. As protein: CASSPHGGYSYEQYF.

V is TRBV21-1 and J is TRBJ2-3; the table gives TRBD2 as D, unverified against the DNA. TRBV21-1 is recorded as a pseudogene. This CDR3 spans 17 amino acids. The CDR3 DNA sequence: TGTGCCAGCAGCCCCTATCGACTAGCGGGCCTCACAGATACGCAGTATTTT. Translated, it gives CASSPYRLAGLTDTQYF.

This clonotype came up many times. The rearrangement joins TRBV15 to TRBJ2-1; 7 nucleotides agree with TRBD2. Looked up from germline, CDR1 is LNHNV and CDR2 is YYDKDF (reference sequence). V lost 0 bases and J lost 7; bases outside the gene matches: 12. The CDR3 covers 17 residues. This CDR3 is CATSRDPAGVGVNEQFF. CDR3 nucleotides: TGTGCCACCAGCAGAGATCCGGCGGGGGTTGGAGTTAATGAGCAGTTCTTC.

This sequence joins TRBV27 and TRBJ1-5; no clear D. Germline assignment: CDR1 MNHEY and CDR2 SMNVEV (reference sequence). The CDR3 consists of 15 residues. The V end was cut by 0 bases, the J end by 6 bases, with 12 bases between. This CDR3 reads CASSLSGSLSQPQHF. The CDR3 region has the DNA TGTGCCAGCAGTTTATCTGGCAGTCTAAGTCAGCCCCAGCATTTT.

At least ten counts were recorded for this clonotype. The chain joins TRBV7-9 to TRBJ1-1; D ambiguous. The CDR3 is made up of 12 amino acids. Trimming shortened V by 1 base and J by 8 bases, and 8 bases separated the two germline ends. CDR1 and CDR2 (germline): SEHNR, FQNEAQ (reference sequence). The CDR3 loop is CASSLVSREAFF. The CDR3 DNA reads TGTGCCAGCAGCTTAGTGTCCAGGGAAGCTTTCTTT.

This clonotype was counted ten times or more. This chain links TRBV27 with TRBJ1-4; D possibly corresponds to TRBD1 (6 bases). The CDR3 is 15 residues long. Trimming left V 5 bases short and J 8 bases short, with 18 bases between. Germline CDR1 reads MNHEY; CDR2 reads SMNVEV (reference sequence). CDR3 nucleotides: TGTGCCAGCAGTAACACAGGGACGTTGAACGAAAAACTGTTTTTT. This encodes CASSNTGTLNEKLFF.

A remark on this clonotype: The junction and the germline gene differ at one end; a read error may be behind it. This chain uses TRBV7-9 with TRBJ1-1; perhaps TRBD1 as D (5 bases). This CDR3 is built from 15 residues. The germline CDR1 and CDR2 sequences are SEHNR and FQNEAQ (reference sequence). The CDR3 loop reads CASSPLPSGRTGAFF. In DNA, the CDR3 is TGTGCCAGCAGCCCACTACCTTCAGGGAGGACTGGAGCTTTCTTT.

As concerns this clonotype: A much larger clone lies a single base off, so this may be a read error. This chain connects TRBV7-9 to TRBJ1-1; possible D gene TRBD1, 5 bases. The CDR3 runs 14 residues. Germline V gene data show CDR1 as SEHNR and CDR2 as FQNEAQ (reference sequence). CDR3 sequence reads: CASSLGGQITAAFF. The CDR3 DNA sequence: TGTGCCAGCAGCTTAGGGGGCCAGATCACTGCAGCTTTCTTT.

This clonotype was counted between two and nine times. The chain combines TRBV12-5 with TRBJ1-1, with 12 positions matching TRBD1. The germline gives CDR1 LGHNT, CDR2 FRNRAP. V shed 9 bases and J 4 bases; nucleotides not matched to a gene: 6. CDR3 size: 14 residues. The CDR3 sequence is CASGDRGPFTEAFF. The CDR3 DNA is TGTGCTAGCGGGGACAGGGGGCCGTTCACTGAAGCTTTCTTT. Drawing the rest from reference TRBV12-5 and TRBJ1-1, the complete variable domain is DARVTQTPRHKVTEMGQEVTMRCQPILGHNTVFWYRQTMMQGLELLAYFRNRAPLDDSGMPKDRFSAEMPDATLATLKIQPSEPRDSAVYFCASGDRGPFTEAFFGQGTRLTVV.

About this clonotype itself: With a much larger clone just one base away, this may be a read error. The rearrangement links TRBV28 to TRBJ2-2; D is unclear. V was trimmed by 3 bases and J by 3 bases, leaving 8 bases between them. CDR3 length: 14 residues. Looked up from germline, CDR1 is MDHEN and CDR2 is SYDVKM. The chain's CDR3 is CASSFRKHTGELFF. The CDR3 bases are TGTGCCAGCAGTTTTCGCAAACACACCGGGGAGCTGTTTTTT.